This TCR beta chain was identified in a study of OX40 agonist ivuxolimab in advanced cancers. Describing the broader study: Ivuxolimab, which targeted the costimulatory receptor OX40 (CD134), was an agonistic, fully human IgG2 monoclonal antibody. Intravenous ivuxolimab was administered to patients every 2 weeks at six dose levels: 0.01, 0.1, 0.3, 1.5, 3 and 10 mg/kg. Among the 50 to 55 dose-escalation patients, around 20 had hepatocellular carcinoma, 15 or so melanoma, 9 renal cell carcinoma and 9 head and neck cancer. In the dose-escalation cohort, more than 75% of patients were male, and the mean age was around 60 years, with a range of roughly 23 to 85. Prior anti-PD-1, anti-PD-L1 or anti-CTLA-4 therapy was permitted, and checkpoint inhibitors had been received by around 40% of dose-escalation patients. Partial responses occurred in three dose-escalation patients: two with cutaneous melanoma and one with hepatocellular carcinoma. Peripheral TCRbeta sequencing was intended to test whether TCR sequence diversity was altered and clonal T-cell expansion was caused by ivuxolimab. The paper reports the monotherapy dose-escalation portion (N of about 47 patients) of the phase I ivuxolimab trial. The study at large found these results: Antigen specificity was not determined for the clonally expanded peripheral T cells. Low levels of normalized T-cell clonal expansion were also seen in some patients who did not respond. At doses from 0.1 to 3.0 mg/kg, clonal expansion was seen in both CD4+ and CD8+ blood T cells between baseline and week 6. After ivuxolimab, CD8+ T cells had more expanded clones than CD4+ T cells on average. Partial responders in the 0.1-3.0 mg/kg groups had among the lowest normalized peripheral clonal expansion, especially among CD8+ T cells.

On this clone: Its antigen remains undetermined. Base-call qualities are not available, and no considerably larger clone is one nucleotide away.

For sequencing of the TCRbeta CDR3 region, genomic DNA was extracted from the sorted cells. TCRbeta CDR3 regions were sequenced using the immunoSEQ Assay. TCRdb's version of the immuneACCESS table is confined to in-frame rearrangements and falls short of the full clone set. An unresolved V gene accounts for under half of the shortfall where checked; the remainder is of unknown origin. The sample records roughly 59,000 clones, around 90% of which are singletons. The top ten constitute more than 4.5% of the sample. The trial excluded patients who had a history of autoimmune disease or were on systemic immunosuppression. Peripheral blood for TCR sequencing was collected from all dose cohorts at baseline, on cycle 4 day 1, and on cycle 7 day 1. The samples were taken from a phase I, first-in-human, multicenter, open-label dose-escalation trial of ivuxolimab. Adults with locally advanced or metastatic melanoma, renal cell carcinoma, hepatocellular carcinoma or head and neck squamous cell carcinoma were enrolled in the trial. CD4+ and CD8+ T cells were sorted separately from peripheral blood before TCR sequencing.

The starting material was CD4+ or CD8+ T cells sorted from blood, obtained in a trial of the OX40 agonist ivuxolimab. The origin of this receptor is an adult with an advanced solid tumor such as melanoma, head and neck, liver or kidney cancer.

For the CDR3, the sequence is CASSLVYQETQYF. DNA sequence: TGTGCCAGCAGCTTAGTGTACCAAGAGACCCAGTACTTC. The V and J genes are TRBV11-3 and TRBJ2-5; the D gene remains uncertain. Deletion took 1 base off V and 0 bases off J, with a span of 3 bases between the germline ends. The germline V gene gives CDR1 as SGHNT and CDR2 as YENEEA. The CDR3, cysteine through phenylalanine, is 13 amino acids long. Only CDR3 DNA is held: 39 bases, read in frame from base 1.